A selection of T cell receptor beta chains follows, all from one sample in a study of blood T cell repertoires in COVID-19. Assay used: immunoSEQ multiplex PCR; TCRdb lists only in-frame clones, some missing. The sample includes about 190,000 clones, around nine tenths of them seen just once. Material for sequencing was peripheral blood. Every receptor here comes from a man aged 25-40 years with acute or convalescent COVID-19. Both conserved end residues are part of each CDR3. Fields, in order: clone size, D gene, V gene, J gene, CDR3 DNA, CDR3 protein. D genes are given only for firm matches. Rows may omit the clone size; those that give it use once, few, many or a size class.

>NA|NA|TRBV5-1|TRBJ1-2
TGCGCCAGCAGCTTGGAGTGGGCAAGCGGCTACACCTTC
CASSLEWASGYTF
>NA|NA|TRBV5-1|TRBJ1-3
TGCGCCAGCAGCTTGCCAGGAAACACCATATATTTT
CASSLPGNTIYF
>NA|TRBD2|TRBV5-1|TRBJ2-3
TGCGCCAGCAGCCCTCTTGGACTAGCGGGAGGGGGTAATACGCAGTATTTT
CASSPLGLAGGGNTQYF
>NA|NA|TRBV6-2/TRBV6-3|TRBJ2-1
TGTGCCAGCAGCCCCGTGAGGGCTATCAATGAGCAGTTCTTC
CASSPVRAINEQFF
>NA|TRBD2|TRBV27|TRBJ2-7
TGTGCCAGCAGTCTCACGGGGGGGGCGCTTGAGCAGTACTTC
CASSLTGGALEQYF
>NA|NA|TRBV9|TRBJ1-2
TGTGCCAGCAGCAAAGCTTCCGATCTAGGCTATGGCTACACCTTC
CASSKASDLGYGYTF
>NA|NA|TRBV3-1/TRBV3-2|TRBJ1-2
TGTGCCAGCAGCCACTTCCAGGAAGCTGGCTACACCTTC
CASSHFQEAGYTF
>NA|TRBD1|TRBV10-1|TRBJ1-1
TGCGCCAGCAGTGCACCAAACAGGGGGGGGATTATGAACACTGAAGCTTTCTTT
CASSAPNRGGIMNTEAFF
>NA|NA|TRBV16|TRBJ1-1
TGTGCCAGCAGCCAAGCGCAACAGGGAAACACTGAAGCTTTCTTT
CASSQAQQGNTEAFF
>NA|TRBD1|TRBV7-8|TRBJ1-1
TGTGCCAGCAGCTTAGCAAGATTGGGACAGGGGACCACTGAAGCTTTCTTT
CASSLARLGQGTTEAFF
>once|NA|TRBV9|TRBJ1-5
TGTGCCAGCAGCGGGTCGGGGAAACGGAACAATCAGCCCCAGCATTTT
CASSGSGKRNNQPQHF
>once|NA|TRBV11-2|TRBJ2-5
TGTGCCAGCAGCCTCTCTGAACAGATCCAAGAGACCCAGTACTTC
CASSLSEQIQETQYF
>once|TRBD1|TRBV11-2|TRBJ1-2
TGTGCCAGCAGCCCCAGGGGGTTTCGTAGCTATGGCTACACCTTC
CASSPRGFRSYGYTF
>NA|TRBD2|TRBV5-4|TRBJ2-3
TGTGCCAGCAGCGTTCGACTAGCGGGATCTTACACAGATACGCAGTATTTT
CASSVRLAGSYTDTQYF
>NA|NA|TRBV7-9|TRBJ1-4
TGTGCCAGCAGCGTCGGGACATCAACTAATGAAAAACTGTTTTTT
CASSVGTSTNEKLFF
>NA|TRBD1|TRBV7-8|TRBJ1-2
TGTGCCAGCAGCCCCGACAGGGGTCTACGGTATGGCTACACCTTC
CASSPDRGLRYGYTF
>NA|NA|TRBV3-1/TRBV3-2|TRBJ2-7
TGTGCCAGCAGTAACGGGTGGAGGGGTTACGAGCAGTACTTC
CASSNGWRGYEQYF
>NA|TRBD1|TRBV6-4|TRBJ2-7
TGTGCCAGCAGCGTGACAGGGTTGTCCTACGAGCAGTACTTC
CASSVTGLSYEQYF
>NA|TRBD1|TRBV14|TRBJ2-3
TGTGCCAGCAGCCAAGCGACTTCACAGGGGGACAGCACAGATACGCAGTATTTT
CASSQATSQGDSTDTQYF
>NA|NA|TRBV30|TRBJ1-1
TGTGCCTGGGAGTCCAGGGTAAACACTGAAGCTTTCTTT
CAWESRVNTEAFF
>once|NA|TRBV6-4|TRBJ1-1
TGTGCCAGCAGTCCAGGGTCCTTAAACACTGAAGCTTTCTTT
CASSPGSLNTEAFF
>NA|NA|TRBV5-1|TRBJ1-4
TGCGCCAGCAGTCCCACAACAACTAATGAAAAACTGTTTTTT
CASSPTTTNEKLFF